This TCR beta chain was identified during a study of cytomegalovirus exposure and HLA in healthy donors. General study findings and limits: Many donors shared some public TCRs, even though most TCR sequences were rare.

Produced via immunoSEQ multiplex PCR; TCRdb's table is partial and in-frame only. The sample lists 220,000 or so clones, 80% to 90% occurring once. About this clone itself: Its target is not known.

What was sequenced was PBMCs. The receptor was derived from a woman younger than 30 in good health and CMV-seropositive.

The DNA for the CDR3 is TGTGCCAGTAGTATAGATCCGACAGGGACGAACACTGAAGCTTTCTTT. Protein product: CASSIDPTGTNTEAFF. The genes are TRBV19 and TRBJ1-1; 7 bases agree with TRBD1. Germline values: CDR1 LNHDA, CDR2 SQIVND (reference sequence). The CDR3 is 16 residues long. With V trimmed by 0 bases and J by 1 base, 5 bases remained unmatched.